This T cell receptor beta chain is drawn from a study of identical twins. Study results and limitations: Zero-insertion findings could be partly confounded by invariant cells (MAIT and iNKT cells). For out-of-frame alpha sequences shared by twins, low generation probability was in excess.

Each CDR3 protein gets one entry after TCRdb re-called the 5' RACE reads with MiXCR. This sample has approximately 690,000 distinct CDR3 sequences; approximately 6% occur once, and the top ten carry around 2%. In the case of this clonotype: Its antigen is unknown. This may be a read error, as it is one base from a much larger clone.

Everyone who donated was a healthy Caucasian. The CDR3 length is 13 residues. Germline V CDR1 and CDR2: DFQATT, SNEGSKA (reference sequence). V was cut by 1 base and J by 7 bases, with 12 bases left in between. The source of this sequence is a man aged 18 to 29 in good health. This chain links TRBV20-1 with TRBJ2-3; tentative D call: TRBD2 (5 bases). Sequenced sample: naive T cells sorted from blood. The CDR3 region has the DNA TGCAGTGCTAGAGGGACTTCCGCTAATACGCAGTATTTT. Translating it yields CSARGTSANTQYF.